These 15 T cell receptor beta chains were sequenced from one sample in a study of T cells after yellow fever vaccination. TCRdb ran MiXCR on the 5' RACE reads and lists one entry per CDR3 protein. The table has about 260,000 distinct CDR3 sequences, around 5.2% seen once; the top ten hold approximately 3.5%. Source: CD4+ T cells sorted from PBMCs, taken on the day of the yellow fever booster vaccination. These receptor sequences come from a man aged 18-30 years who received the YFV17D yellow fever vaccine.

In its sample, this clonotype was seen a few times. The V and J genes are TRBV19 and TRBJ1-2; TRBD1 matches at 9 bases. The CDR3 has 13 residues. The germline gives CDR1 LNHDA, CDR2 SQIVND (reference sequence). J lost 7 bases, V lost 7 bases, and 7 bases had no gene match. Written as DNA, the CDR3 is TGTGCCAGTACTAACCGGGACAGGGCTGGCTACACCTTC. This codes for CASTNRDRAGYTF.

This clonotype has a handful of counts. This chain connects TRBV18 to TRBJ1-2, with 7 bases lining up with TRBD1. Germline-derived CDR1 and CDR2 are KGHSH and LQKENI. This CDR3 is 15 amino acids long. With V trimmed by 3 bases and J by 2 bases, 6 bases remained unmatched. CDR3: CASSPSTGNNYGYTF. Written as DNA, the CDR3 is TGTGCCAGCTCACCCTCGACAGGGAACAACTATGGCTACACCTTC. Variable domain in full (rest from reference TRBV18 and TRBJ1-2): NAGVMQNPRHLVRRRGQEARLRCSPMKGHSHVYWYRQLPEEGLKFMVYLQKENIIDESGMPKERFSAEFPKEGPSILRIQQVVRGDSAAYFCASSPSTGNNYGYTFGSGTRLTVV.

The rearrangement links TRBV12-3 or TRBV12-4 to TRBJ1-2, with 7 bases identical to TRBD1. V lost 6 bases, J lost 1 base, and 5 bases stayed unmatched. The CDR3 loop spans 14 amino acids. CDR3 sequence reads: CASSLTGINYGYTF. The CDR3 bases are TGTGCCAGCAGCCTGACAGGGATTAACTATGGCTACACCTTC.

This clonotype has at least ten counts. The rearrangement joins TRBV9 to TRBJ2-3; 12 nucleotides line up with TRBD1. Germline CDR1 SGDLS, CDR2 YYNGEE. The trim removed 0 bases at V and 4 bases at J, leaving 6 bases unmatched. The CDR3 is made up of 17 amino acids. As DNA, the CDR3 is TGTGCCAGCAGCGTAGGAGGGACAGGGGGCGGCGCAGATACGCAGTATTTT. Translating it yields CASSVGGTGGGADTQYF.

V usage is TRBV3-1 and J usage is TRBJ1-1; D ambiguous. V was cut by 4 bases and J by 1 base, with 10 bases left in between. Per the germline V gene, CDR1 is LGHDT and CDR2 is YNNKEL (reference sequence). This CDR3 has 14 amino acids. The CDR3 loop reads CASSPELGNTEAFF. CDR3 bases: TGTGCCAGCAGCCCCGAGTTGGGGAACACTGAAGCTTTCTTT.

This clonotype was picked up a small number of times. The chain uses TRBV20-1 and TRBJ1-1; D uncertain. CDR1 and CDR2 from the germline V gene are DFQATT and SNEGSKA (reference sequence). The CDR3 runs 11 residues. Trimming shortened V by 3 bases and J by 6 bases, and 8 bases separated the two germline ends. The CDR3 protein is CSASRVPEAFF. The CDR3 DNA reads as TGCAGTGCTAGTAGGGTCCCTGAAGCTTTCTTT.

Many counts were recorded for this clonotype. The chain combines TRBV5-1 with TRBJ2-3, with D unclear. With 3 bases removed from V and 5 bases from J, the gap between germline ends came to 7 bases. The CDR3 totals 12 residues. The V gene's germline CDR1 is SGHRS and CDR2 YFSETQ. In nucleotides, the CDR3 is TGCGCCAGCAGCTGGGCGGAAGATACGCAGTATTTT. Translation: CASSWAEDTQYF. Complete variable domain (other parts from reference TRBV5-1 and TRBJ2-3): KAGVTQTPRYLIKTRGQQVTLSCSPISGHRSVSWYQQTPGQGLQFLFEYFSETQRNKGNFPGRFSGRQFSNSRSEMNVSTLELGDSALYLCASSWAEDTQYFGPGTRLTVL.

This sequence joins TRBV20-1 and TRBJ2-1; the match to TRBD1 covers 7 bases. Trimming at V came to 6 bases and at J to 4 bases, leaving 9 bases not matched to a gene. CDR3 length: 14 amino acids. The germline V gene has CDR1 DFQATT and CDR2 SNEGSKA (reference sequence). The CDR3 coding sequence is TGCAGTGCGACGGGACAGACTACTTACAATGAGCAGTTCTTC. This codes for CSATGQTTYNEQFF.

This clonotype occurred many times. The chain is built from TRBV5-6 and TRBJ1-5; D is undetermined. The CDR3 runs to 15 residues. The germline V gene has CDR1 SGHDT and CDR2 YYEEEE. Trimming removed 5 bases from V and 1 base from J, with 13 bases in between. The chain's CDR3 is CASSKTSGSNQPQHF. CDR3 in DNA: TGTGCCAGCAGTAAGACCTCTGGAAGCAATCAGCCCCAGCATTTT.

The table lists this clonotype with many counts. This sequence joins TRBV5-1 and TRBJ2-5; 9 nucleotides line up with TRBD1. V was clipped by 7 bases and J by 5 bases; unmatched bases: 9. Germline values: CDR1 SGHRS, CDR2 YFSETQ. The CDR3 runs 14 residues. The CDR3 loop reads CASGSRQGDETQYF. In DNA, the CDR3 is TGCGCCAGCGGATCCCGACAGGGGGATGAGACCCAGTACTTC.

The J gene is TRBJ2-3, the V gene TRBV6-2 or TRBV6-3, with 9 nucleotides matching TRBD2. The CDR3 has 16 amino acids. Germline V gene sequence: CDR1 MNHEY, CDR2 SVGEGT. Trimming took 7 bases from V and 4 from J; bases not matched to a gene: 12. CDR3 sequence: CASTLRRTSVPDTQYF. Here the CDR3 DNA reads TGTGCCAGCACCCTACGGCGGACTAGCGTTCCAGATACGCAGTATTTT.

This clonotype was seen only a few times. This chain uses TRBV5-1 with TRBJ1-1, with a weak D call TRBD1 (6 bases). From germline, CDR1 is SGHRS and CDR2 YFSETQ. The CDR3 totals 14 residues. V dropped 3 bases and J dropped 4 bases, with 13 bases sitting between them. This CDR3 reads CASSWGPGATEAFF. CDR3 DNA: TGCGCCAGCAGCTGGGGGCCGGGGGCCACTGAAGCTTTCTTT.

This clonotype was detected many times. This chain uses TRBV12-3 or TRBV12-4 with TRBJ2-7, with 8 bases identical to TRBD2. The CDR3 spans 16 residues. After removal of 5 bases from V and 0 bases from J, the junction contained 9 bases not matched to a gene. The CDR3 DNA sequence: TGTGCCAGCAGTCCACGACGGGGGGGCGACTCCTACGAGCAGTACTTC. Its protein is CASSPRRGGDSYEQYF.

This clonotype appeared many times. V and J are TRBV5-1 and TRBJ2-5; TRBD1 might be the D (5 bases). This CDR3 region has 14 residues. Deletions cut 2 bases from V and 2 bases from J, with 10 bases between. Germline V lookup: CDR1 SGHRS, CDR2 YFSETQ. For the CDR3, the DNA is TGCGCCAGCAGCTTTATAGACAGACAAGAGACCCAGTACTTC. It is translated as CASSFIDRQETQYF.

This clonotype was seen ten or more times. The chain has TRBV5-4 and TRBJ2-3; TRBD2 matches 8 bases. The CDR3 consists of 15 residues. With V trimmed by 3 bases and J by 2 bases, 5 bases remained unmatched. Germline CDR1 SGHNT, CDR2 YYREEE (reference sequence). The CDR3 loop reads CASSSRRGATDTQYF. The CDR3 DNA follows: TGTGCCAGCAGCTCGCGGCGGGGGGCCACAGATACGCAGTATTTT.